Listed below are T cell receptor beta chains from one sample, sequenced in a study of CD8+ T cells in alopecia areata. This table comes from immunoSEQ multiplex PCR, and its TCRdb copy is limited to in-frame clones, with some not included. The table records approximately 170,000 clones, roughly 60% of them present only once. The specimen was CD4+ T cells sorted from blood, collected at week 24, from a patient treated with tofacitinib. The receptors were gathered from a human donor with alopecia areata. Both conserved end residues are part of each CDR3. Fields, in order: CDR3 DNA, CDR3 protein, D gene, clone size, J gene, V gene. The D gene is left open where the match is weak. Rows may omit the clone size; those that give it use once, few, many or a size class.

TGTGCCAGAGGGACAGGGGAGCACGAGCAGTACTTC | CARGTGEHEQYF | TRBD1 | . | TRBJ2-7 | TRBV2
TGTGCCAGCAGCTTCGACCGGGACAGGGTTTCACCCCTCCACTTT | CASSFDRDRVSPLHF | TRBD1 | . | TRBJ1-6 | TRBV11-2
TGCGCCAGCAGCCAACGAGAGACCCAGTACTTC | CASSQRETQYF | . | . | TRBJ2-5 | TRBV4-1
TGTGCCAGCACCCGATCGACAGGGGCAAACACTGAAGCTTTCTTT | CASTRSTGANTEAFF | TRBD1 | . | TRBJ1-1 | TRBV25-1
TGTGCCATCAGTGCGTCCGCCAACACCGGGGAGCTGTTTTTT | CAISASANTGELFF | . | . | TRBJ2-2 | TRBV10-3
TGTGCCAGCTCACGCAGGGGCACAGATACGCAGTATTTT | CASSRRGTDTQYF | . | few | TRBJ2-3 | TRBV18
TGTGCCAGCAGCTTCAACAGCCCCTACGAGCAGTACTTC | CASSFNSPYEQYF | . | . | TRBJ2-7 | TRBV7-9
TGTGCCAGCCGGCTCGAAGGTGGCGGGGAGCTGTTTTTT | CASRLEGGGELFF | . | . | TRBJ2-2 | TRBV2
TGTGCCTGGAGTCGCGCGAGGGGCTACACCTTC | CAWSRARGYTF | . | once | TRBJ1-2 | TRBV30
TGTGCCAGCAGTAAAGGACGGTCGTCCTACGAGCAGTACTTC | CASSKGRSSYEQYF | . | . | TRBJ2-7 | TRBV6-5
TGTGCCAGCAGCAATCCAGGGGTGAGCGGCTACACCTTC | CASSNPGVSGYTF | . | . | TRBJ1-2 | TRBV6-5
TGTGCCTGGAGTGTATTAACAGGGATTTACACTGAAGCTTTCTTT | CAWSVLTGIYTEAFF | . | . | TRBJ1-1 | TRBV30
TGCGCCAGCAGCTTATACCGGGACGGCTACGAGCAGTACTTC | CASSLYRDGYEQYF | . | few | TRBJ2-7 | TRBV5-1
TGTGCCAGCAGTGGCAGGGTTGGAAACACCATATATTTT | CASSGRVGNTIYF | . | . | TRBJ1-3 | TRBV6-5
TGTGCCAGCAGCTTACCCACCTCATTTCGGGGTGGGACCCAGTACTTC | CASSLPTSFRGGTQYF | . | . | TRBJ2-5 | TRBV7-9
TGTGCCTGGCAACTTTACGGGACGGCATCGAGGCCCCTCCACTTT | CAWQLYGTASRPLHF | . | . | TRBJ1-6 | TRBV30
TGCAGCGTTGCGGCAGGGGGCTCCTACGAGCAGTACTTC | CSVAAGGSYEQYF | TRBD1 | many | TRBJ2-7 | TRBV29-1
TGTGCCCGGGAGACAGGGGCGAATTCACCCCTCCACTTT | CARETGANSPLHF | TRBD1 | . | TRBJ1-6 | TRBV30
TGTGCCAGCAACTTCGGACAGGGCTCCGAAAAACTGTTTTTT | CASNFGQGSEKLFF | TRBD1 | . | TRBJ1-4 | TRBV5-6
TGTGCCAGCAGCCGGGGACGGGCCTATGGCTACACCTTC | CASSRGRAYGYTF | . | many | TRBJ1-2 | TRBV27
TGTGCCAGCAGTCGACAGGTGATTAATAATTCACCCCTCCACTTT | CASSRQVINNSPLHF | . | once | TRBJ1-6 | TRBV6-5
TGCGCCAGCAGCTTGGAGTATTCTGCACAGGGGGCGCGGGGCTACACCTTC | CASSLEYSAQGARGYTF | TRBD1 | . | TRBJ1-2 | TRBV5-1
TGTGCCAGTAGAGGGGGAAGAGAGGACACTGAAGCTTTCTTT | CASRGGREDTEAFF | . | few | TRBJ1-1 | TRBV19
TGCGCCAGCAGCCAAGGGTGGACTAGCCCCAATACGCAGTATTTT | CASSQGWTSPNTQYF | TRBD2 | . | TRBJ2-3 | TRBV4-1
TGCAGCGTTGAAGAGGTCCAGGGGCAGCCCCAGCATTTT | CSVEEVQGQPQHF | . | . | TRBJ1-5 | TRBV29-1
TGCGCCAGCAGCTTTACAGGGTTCGATGGCTACACCTTC | CASSFTGFDGYTF | . | . | TRBJ1-2 | TRBV5-1
TGCAGCGTTGGGACAGTCTACTCCTACGAGCAGTACTTC | CSVGTVYSYEQYF | . | . | TRBJ2-7 | TRBV29-1
TGCAGTGCCAACAGGAACACTGAAGCTTTCTTT | CSANRNTEAFF | . | . | TRBJ1-1 | TRBV20-1
TGCGCCAGCAGCCAAGAGGCGGGGGGCTGGGGTCAGCCCCAGCATTTT | CASSQEAGGWGQPQHF | . | . | TRBJ1-5 | TRBV4-1
TGCGCCAGCAGCCGCGAGCCATTCATGAACACTGAAGCTTTCTTT | CASSREPFMNTEAFF | . | . | TRBJ1-1 | TRBV4-1
TGCGCCAGCAGCCACCAAGAGGAGTCGGGGACCGGGGAGCTGTTTTTT | CASSHQEESGTGELFF | . | . | TRBJ2-2 | TRBV4-1
TGTGCTAGTGGTTTGGGAGGTCAGCGATCCCGATCTTCACCCCTCCACTTT | CASGLGGQRSRSSPLHF | . | few | TRBJ1-6 | TRBV12-5
TGTGCCAGCAGCCCCATCTACGAGCAGTACTTC | CASSPIYEQYF | . | few | TRBJ2-7 | TRBV7-8
TGTGCCAGCAGCCCCACGGGGCGGAGGATGGGCTACACCTTC | CASSPTGRRMGYTF | . | . | TRBJ1-2 | TRBV9
TGTGCCAGCAGACCCGGGACAGGGGCGCCGAACTATGGCTACACCTTC | CASRPGTGAPNYGYTF | TRBD1 | . | TRBJ1-2 | TRBV5-6
TGTGCCAGCAGTTTGCAAACAGGGGGCGGTAATTCACCCCTCCACTTT | CASSLQTGGGNSPLHF | TRBD1 | . | TRBJ1-6 | TRBV27
TGTGCCAGCAGTCTTCCCTTCGCAGCCTCGCCATCGGGCTACACCTTC | CASSLPFAASPSGYTF | . | . | TRBJ1-2 | TRBV11-2
TGTGCCAGCGGGATAAGGAACTATGGCTACACCTTC | CASGIRNYGYTF | . | . | TRBJ1-2 | TRBV6-1
TGCGCCAGCAGCTTCGAGTATACTACTGAAGCTTTCTTT | CASSFEYTTEAFF | . | . | TRBJ1-1 | TRBV5-1
TGTGCCAGCAGTTACTCGGGCAGGGCGCAGCCCCAGCATTTT | CASSYSGRAQPQHF | . | many | TRBJ1-5 | TRBV6-6
TGTGCCAGCAGCTTAGGCTGGGCCACTGAAGCTTTCTTT | CASSLGWATEAFF | . | . | TRBJ1-1 | TRBV11-2
TGTGCCAGCAGTTACGGGGTAGCGGGGTCCTACGAGCAGTACTTC | CASSYGVAGSYEQYF | TRBD2 | few | TRBJ2-7 | TRBV6-6
TGCGCCAGCAGGCTGGAGGCGGGGAACACCGGGGAGCTGTTTTTT | CASRLEAGNTGELFF | . | . | TRBJ2-2 | TRBV5-1
TGCGCCAGCAGCTTGGATGGGGACTACGAGCAGTACTTC | CASSLDGDYEQYF | . | few | TRBJ2-7 | TRBV5-1
TGTGCCAGCAGCTTAGCTCAGGGGTCAGATACGCAGTATTTT | CASSLAQGSDTQYF | . | few | TRBJ2-3 | TRBV7-3
TGCGCCAGCAGACCCACTAGCACAGATACGCAGTATTTT | CASRPTSTDTQYF | . | . | TRBJ2-3 | TRBV5-1
TGCAGCGTTGTACTAGCGGGGGCTCTAGATACGCAGTATTTT | CSVVLAGALDTQYF | TRBD2 | . | TRBJ2-3 | TRBV29-1
TGTGCCTGGAAGGAGAACACCGGGGAGCTGTTTTTT | CAWKENTGELFF | . | few | TRBJ2-2 | TRBV30
TGTGCCAGCAGTGCCACTCAGGGGGAGGGCAACATTCAGTACTTC | CASSATQGEGNIQYF | . | few | TRBJ2-4 | TRBV6-1
TGTGCCTGGGGCTCGGGAGGGGGCGGGGAGACCCAGTACTTC | CAWGSGGGGETQYF | . | . | TRBJ2-5 | TRBV30
TGTGCCAGCAGCTTTCCAGGGGCCCTCCAAGAGACCCAGTACTTC | CASSFPGALQETQYF | . | few | TRBJ2-5 | TRBV7-3
TGTGCCAGCACTCAGGGGCGCACAGATACGCAGTATTTT | CASTQGRTDTQYF | . | . | TRBJ2-3 | TRBV6-5